This T cell receptor beta chain appears in the sequencing data of a study of technical replicates of blood from a few donors. This clone was counted a single time. The V segment lost 5 bases and the J segment 7 bases; nucleotides outside the gene matches: 19. The germline gives CDR1 LNHDA, CDR2 SQIVND (reference sequence). CDR3 size: 18 residues. Clones were read by immunoSEQ multiplex PCR, and TCRdb kept only the in-frame ones, dropping some. The sample records approximately 84,000 clones, nearly 98% being singletons. The sequenced material came from T cells isolated from PBMCs. This chain uses TRBV19 with TRBJ1-4, with 7 bases identical to TRBD1. This receptor was obtained from a human donor in good health. Here the CDR3 DNA reads TGTGCCAGTAGTCCCCGAGGACAGGTTGGAGGTGTAGGTGAAAAACTGTTTTTT. This sequence encodes CASSPRGQVGGVGEKLFF.